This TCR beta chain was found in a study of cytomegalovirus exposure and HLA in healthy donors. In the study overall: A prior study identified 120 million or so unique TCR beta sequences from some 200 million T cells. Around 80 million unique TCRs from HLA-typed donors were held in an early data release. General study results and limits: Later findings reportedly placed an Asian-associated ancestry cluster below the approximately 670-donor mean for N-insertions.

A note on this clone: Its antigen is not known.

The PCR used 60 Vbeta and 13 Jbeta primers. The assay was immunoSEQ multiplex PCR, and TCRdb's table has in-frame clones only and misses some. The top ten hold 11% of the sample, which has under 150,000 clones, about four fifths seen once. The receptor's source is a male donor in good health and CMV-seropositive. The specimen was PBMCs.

The CDR3: CASSVGGVTETQYF. The CDR3 DNA is TGTGCCAGCAGCGTTGGAGGGGTCACGGAGACCCAGTACTTC. The rearrangement uses TRBV9 and TRBJ2-5; D perhaps matches TRBD2 (6 bases). This CDR3 region has 14 residues. Germline loops: CDR1 SGDLS, CDR2 YYNGEE. V was pared by 2 bases and J by 5 bases, with 13 bases between.